This T cell receptor (beta chain) is from a study of blood T cells in healthy people across ages (dated by TCRdb to between 2014 and 2017). Looking at the study overall: In model experiments, template switching captured about one uniquely barcoded TCR beta cDNA molecule for every two T cells. To track age-related changes in TCR beta repertoire diversity, the study relied on deep sequencing normalized with unique cDNA molecular identifiers. Four age groups were formed from the donors: young (average approximately 15 years), middle-aged (approximately 39), aged (around 68) and long-lived (around 82). To avoid experimental bias, donors of different ages were distributed randomly across sequencing lanes. The study analyzed two additional independent replicas of 1 million unique cDNA reads from the same blood draw for two donors, one aged 18 to 29 and one aged 80 or older.

Results and caveats for the whole study, not just this receptor: A strong correlation was found between observed TCR beta diversity and the percentage of naive T cells measured by flow cytometry. Donor CMV infection status was unknown, potentially confounding age-related changes in expanded clonotypes. Total diversity estimates from one million sequenced T cells were considered lower bounds and underestimates. The long-lived group showed more naive CD4+ T cells, fewer expanded clones and increased TCR diversity than the aged group, suggesting age selection. Conclusive comparison of naive and antigen-experienced compartments was prevented by the profiling of bulk unsorted PBMCs. As age increased, observed TCR beta diversity per million T cells dropped in a roughly linear way, and a significant reduction was already evident by age roughly 36.

In this sample, this clonotype turned up a few times. Its antigen is still unknown. There are no base qualities to consult, and no much larger clone falls within one base. The protocol used for the library was 5' RACE. Sequencing took place on an Illumina HiSeq 2500. The second PCR ran for about 6 to 12 cycles and used a J-beta primer mix along with a sample-barcoded 5' primer. Each TCR beta cDNA molecule received a unique molecular identifier from a template-switch 5' adaptor carrying 12 random nucleotides. Each sample yielded at least 2.5 million CDR3-containing paired-end reads. All of the RNA was converted into first-strand cDNA using the Mint cDNA synthesis kit, with a TRBC-specific oligonucleotide serving as the primer. After uracil-DNA glycosylase treatment, a first 18-cycle PCR used universal primers M1SS and BC2_uni_R on all cDNA. As for how the authors treated the data: For normalization, 1 million high-quality reads, each with a distinct molecular identifier, were randomly selected from each sample. Instead of being binned into consensus sequences, reads with shared molecular identifiers were discarded. MiTCR, run with a Q25 quality threshold and the strictest error-elimination algorithm, handled CDR3 identification, clonotype clustering and error correction. A nonparametric unseen species model with Euler transformation was used to estimate lower-bound total TCR beta diversity. TCRdb's own reprocessing of the public reads used fastp at Q25 and MiXCR and kept productive beta chains. One record per CDR3 amino acid sequence lists the most common genes and DNA. These V and J calls originate from TCRdb's pipeline instead of the authors' own analysis. The sample yields under 2,000,000 distinct CDR3 sequences; around half were counted once. The ten top clones hold 2.1% of the sample.

Systemically healthy Caucasian individuals from Russia, approximately 39 in total and aged roughly 6 to 100 years, were included as donors. Around 10 milliliters of peripheral blood were drawn from each donor into EDTA-treated Vacutainer tubes. PBMCs were isolated by Ficoll-Paque density-gradient centrifugation, with at least 6.5 million obtained per sample. Total RNA, at least 5.5 micrograms per sample, was extracted from PBMCs with Trizol reagent. The percentages of naive CD45RAhigh/CD27high T cells were determined by flow cytometry on a PBMC aliquot from every donor. Its CDR3 holds 16 amino acids, cysteine through phenylalanine. Only the CDR3 portion is preserved as DNA: 48 bases, with reading frame beginning at the first base. The germline V gene yields SQVTM for CDR1 and ANQGSEA for CDR2. Trimming accounts for 6 bases at V and 4 bases at J, while the number of junction bases matched to no gene is 7.

The receptor chain draws on TRBV29-1 and TRBJ2-1; 15 nucleotides in the junction match TRBD2. The sequence was collected from a woman aged 40 to 50 in good health. The specimen was blood. The nucleotides read TGCAGCGTCCGCGGGGGGACTAGCGGGGGGTACAATGAGCAGTTCTTC. It encodes CSVRGGTSGGYNEQFF.